This note documents a single TCR beta chain sequence. This specimen comes from a study of response to subunit inactivated influenza vaccine. Each CDR3 protein is one row after TCRdb ran MiXCR on the RT-PCR reads. The sample consists of more than 450,000 distinct CDR3 sequences, about 12% of them appearing once. This CDR3 spans 13 amino acids. The ends were cut back, 0 bases at V and 7 bases at J, with 9 bases in the middle. CDR1 is SGHDT, CDR2 YYEEEE, per germline. This sequence joins TRBV5-6 and TRBJ2-3; D call uncertain. The sample in question was PBMCs from blood, obtained on the day of vaccination. The TCR sequence derives from a man aged 50-59 years who received an inactivated influenza vaccine. This chain's CDR3 is CASSLDVGYTQYF. The DNA of the CDR3 is TGTGCCAGCAGCTTGGATGTCGGTTATACGCAGTATTTT.